A selection of T cell receptor beta chains follows, all from one sample in a study of T cell clonotyping in hematopoietic cell transplantation. Repertoires were generated with immunoSEQ multiplex PCR, while TCRdb's copy carries only in-frame clones and drops some. The sample has 25,000 to 30,000 clones; approximately 82% are singletons. The sample was peripheral blood mononuclear cells, taken before stem cell transplant. All receptors come from a woman aged 60-75 years with acute myeloid leukemia. Some clones in this sample may be carry-over from other donors' samples. The CDR3 runs from the conserved cysteine through the conserved F or W. A D gene is named only where the DNA matches it firmly. Clone size is shown for a subset of rows, as once, few, many or a class of expanded clone.

TRBD1	TRBJ1-1	NA	TRBV9	CASSPSTGQGTEAFF	TGTGCCAGCAGCCCCTCGACAGGGCAGGGCACTGAAGCTTTCTTT
TRBD1	TRBJ2-7	NA	TRBV7-6	CASSQGTGGSYEQYF	TGTGCCAGCAGCCAGGGGACAGGGGGAAGCTACGAGCAGTACTTC
NA	TRBJ2-7	NA	TRBV29-1	CSVQDSYEQYF	TGCAGCGTTCAAGACAGCTACGAGCAGTACTTC
TRBD2	TRBJ2-2	few	TRBV11-2	CASSAGLAGGRRTGELFF	TGTGCCAGCAGCGCGGGACTAGCGGGGGGCCGGAGAACCGGGGAGCTGTTTTTT
TRBD1	TRBJ2-7	NA	TRBV19	CASSIGRGSYEQYF	TGTGCCAGTAGTATAGGCAGGGGGTCCTACGAGCAGTACTTC
TRBD2	TRBJ2-7	NA	TRBV11-2	CASTTTSGGTYEQYF	TGTGCCAGCACCACGACTAGCGGGGGCACCTACGAGCAGTACTTC
TRBD2	TRBJ2-7	NA	TRBV11-1	CASSTYTSAKVYEQYF	TGTGCCAGCAGCACCTATACTAGCGCCAAGGTCTACGAGCAGTACTTC
NA	TRBJ1-1	NA	TRBV7-9	CASSPAGYPEAFF	TGTGCCAGCAGCCCTGCAGGGTACCCTGAAGCTTTCTTT
NA	TRBJ1-6	few	TRBV6-5	CASSYSPYSPLHF	TGTGCCAGCAGTTACTCCCCATATTCACCCCTCCACTTT
TRBD1	TRBJ1-1	NA	TRBV6-5	CASSQGAGNTEAFF	TGTGCCAGCAGTCAGGGGGCAGGGAACACTGAAGCTTTCTTT
NA	TRBJ1-5	NA	TRBV19	CASSISRDSNQPQHF	TGTGCCAGTAGTATAAGCCGAGATAGCAATCAGCCCCAGCATTTT
NA	TRBJ2-6	NA	TRBV7-2	CASSLDYSGANVLTF	TGTGCCAGCAGCCTCGACTACTCTGGGGCCAACGTCCTGACTTTC
NA	TRBJ2-5	few	TRBV29-1	CSVEEQGQETQYF	TGCAGCGTTGAAGAGCAGGGTCAAGAGACCCAGTACTTC
NA	TRBJ2-7	NA	TRBV27	CASSLSGGGLRYEQYF	TGTGCCAGCAGTTTATCAGGGGGAGGGCTAAGGTACGAGCAGTACTTC
NA	TRBJ2-3	NA	TRBV6-1	CASSRTGSTDTQYF	TGTGCCAGCAGTCGTACAGGGAGCACAGATACGCAGTATTTT
NA	TRBJ1-2	once	TRBV7-9	CASSRGDGNYGYTF	TGTGCCAGCAGCCGGGGGGACGGTAACTATGGCTACACCTTC
NA	TRBJ2-2	NA	TRBV27	CATSGGTETPNTGELFF	TGTGCCACCTCAGGGGGGACAGAGACACCGAACACCGGGGAGCTGTTTTTT
NA	TRBJ2-7	once	TRBV5-6	CASSPNPTDYYEQYF	TGTGCCAGCAGTCCTAATCCGACAGATTACTACGAGCAGTACTTC
NA	TRBJ1-4	NA	TRBV19	CASSIETVATNEKLFF	TGTGCCAGTAGTATCGAAACAGTTGCAACTAATGAAAAACTGTTTTTT
TRBD1	TRBJ1-4	NA	TRBV9	CASSRQGRNEKLFF	TGTGCCAGCAGCCGACAGGGCCGTAATGAAAAACTGTTTTTT
NA	TRBJ2-1	NA	TRBV7-8	CASSLGPVSNEQFF	TGTGCCAGCAGCTTAGGACCAGTATCCAATGAGCAGTTCTTC
NA	TRBJ2-5	NA	TRBV7-3	CASSLIPGLRETQYF	TGTGCCAGCAGCTTAATACCAGGGCTGAGAGAGACCCAGTACTTC
TRBD1	TRBJ1-2	NA	TRBV28	CASSLRQGRGYTF	TGTGCCAGCAGTTTGCGACAGGGTCGTGGCTACACCTTC
NA	TRBJ2-1	NA	TRBV25-1	CATDPGGAYNEQFF	TGTGCCACCGACCCGGGTGGCGCCTACAATGAGCAGTTCTTC
NA	TRBJ1-4	NA	TRBV10-3	CASHGTIGGEKLFF	TGTGCCTCCCACGGGACCATTGGGGGGGAAAAACTGTTTTTT